This T cell receptor (beta chain) was found in a study of shared clonotypes between healthy human individuals. CD8 cells classed as naive were CD45RO-negative and positively selected for CCR7, excluding terminally differentiated effector memory CD45RA+ cells. Produced via immunoSEQ multiplex PCR; TCRdb's table is partial and in-frame only. The data contain about 1.9 million clones, over 85% of them singletons. The CDR3 spans 15 residues. Germline V lookup: CDR1 SGHAT, CDR2 FQNNGV. V lost 5 bases to trimming and J lost 0 bases; unmatched junction nucleotides: 7. J is TRBJ2-7 and V is TRBV11-2; 7 bases align to TRBD1. The TCR comes from a man aged 18 to 30 in good health. Some clones in this sample may be carry-over from other donors' samples. Sequencing used naive CD8+ T cells from PBMCs. Here the CDR3 DNA reads TGTGCCAGCAGCGACAGGGTTGCCCTCTCCTACGAGCAGTACTTC. Encoded protein: CASSDRVALSYEQYF.